The clone carrying this T cell receptor (beta chain) was recorded only once. Its antigen is as yet unknown. The sample is drawn from a study of cytotoxic CD8 clonotypes in ibrutinib-treated CLL. Study findings and constraints: Baseline clonality, higher than in age-matched healthy donors, tracked circulating CD8+ T-cell counts.

The assay was immunoSEQ multiplex PCR, and TCRdb's table has in-frame clones only and misses some. This repertoire shows under 15,000 clones, about 65% found once; its top ten account for roughly two fifths. The clonotype comes from a human donor with chronic lymphocytic leukemia. The material sequenced was PBMCs, taken before ibrutinib treatment.

The CDR3, as DNA: TGTGCCAGCAGTGGGACGACGCACGGCGAGCAGTACTTC. It yields the protein CASSGTTHGEQYF. The V gene is TRBV7-6, the J gene TRBJ2-7, with D possibly called TRBD1 or TRBD2 (5 bases each). This CDR3 is built from 13 residues. Trimming removed 6 bases from V and 6 bases from J, with 15 bases in between. Germline values: CDR1 SGHVS, CDR2 FNYEAQ.